Below, 30 T cell receptor beta chains from the same sample are listed, as sequenced in a study of cytomegalovirus exposure and HLA in healthy donors. Both 60 Vbeta primers and 13 Jbeta primers went into the PCR. Profiling relied on immunoSEQ multiplex PCR, and the TCRdb table lists in-frame clones only, not all of them. There are under 200,000 clones in the sample; around 83% occur only once, and around 2.6% lies in the top ten. The sequenced material came from PBMCs. The source is a man aged 25 to 40 in good health and CMV-seropositive.

V and J are TRBV6-5 and TRBJ2-2; TRBD1 matches at 8 bases. The germline gives CDR1 MNHEY, CDR2 SVGAGI. This CDR3 is built from 14 residues. Unmatched junction bases numbered 3, after V lost 8 bases and J lost 1 base. The CDR3 here is CASRDRRNTGELFF. CDR3 coding DNA: TGTGCCAGCCGGGACAGGAGGAACACCGGGGAGCTGTTTTTT.

This clone was recorded only once. The chain recombines TRBV19 with TRBJ2-7, with D possibly TRBD1 on 5 matching bases. Germline CDR1 reads LNHDA; CDR2 reads SQIVND (reference sequence). CDR3 size: 11 residues. The V gene lost 4 bases and the J gene lost 8 bases, with 9 bases spanning the gap. The CDR3 here is CASSTRQKQYF. The CDR3 nucleotides are TGTGCCAGTAGTACCCGACAGAAGCAGTACTTC.

The chain employs TRBV5-4 and TRBJ1-2; D possibly corresponds to TRBD1 (5 bases). The V and J ends lost 0 bases and 3 bases respectively, with 12 bases between them. CDR1 SGHNT and CDR2 YYREEE come from the germline V gene (reference sequence). This CDR3 has 15 residues. The CDR3 nucleotides read TGTGCCAGCAGCTTGGGACTCCCCAGGGACTATGGCTACACCTTC. Its protein is CASSLGLPRDYGYTF.

This clone appeared a few times. The chain links TRBV4-1 to TRBJ1-1; no clear D gene. The CDR3 is 15 residues long. Germline loops: CDR1 MGHRA, CDR2 YSYEKL. With 2 bases removed from V and 0 bases from J, the gap between germline ends came to 10 bases. The CDR3 DNA reads TGCGCCAGCAGCCAATCTTCAGTTATGAACACTGAAGCTTTCTTT. Encoded protein: CASSQSSVMNTEAFF.

DNA for the CDR3: TGTGCCAGCAGCTTAGTAACAGGGGAAACCTACGAGCAGTACTTC. Translating gives CASSLVTGETYEQYF. The chain joins TRBV11-2 to TRBJ2-7; 7 nucleotides align to TRBD1. Germline assignment: CDR1 SGHAT and CDR2 FQNNGV. CDR3 length equals 15 residues. Trimming took 1 base from V and 2 from J; bases not matched to a gene: 5.

The CDR3 spells CASSGTGSPGNTIYF. The CDR3 region has the DNA TGTGCCAGCAGCGGTACAGGGTCCCCTGGAAACACCATATATTTT. The rearrangement joins TRBV11-3 to TRBJ1-3, with D possibly being TRBD1 (6 bases). CDR3 length: 15 residues. Germline lookup yields CDR1 SGHNT and CDR2 YENEEA. The V end lost 5 bases, the J end lost 2 bases, and 13 bases lay between the germline ends.

The CDR3, as DNA: TGTGCCAGCAGCTTAGATCGGCGGTACGAGCAGTACGTC. It is translated as CASSLDRRYEQYV. V and J are TRBV11-2 and TRBJ2-7; D is uncertain. CDR1 and CDR2 (germline): SGHAT, FQNNGV. Trimming shortened V by 0 bases and J by 4 bases, and 7 bases separated the two germline ends. This CDR3 has 13 amino acids.

The count of this clone is one. The V gene is TRBV27, the J gene TRBJ2-1; perhaps TRBD2 as D (5 bases). This CDR3 has 14 amino acids. Per germline, CDR1 MNHEY and CDR2 SMNVEV (reference sequence). V shed 2 bases and J shed 7 bases, with 12 bases lying between them. In DNA form, the CDR3 reads TGTGCCAGCAGTTTAACGGGCCGGAGGAATGAGCAGTTCTTC. It specifies CASSLTGRRNEQFF.

This chain uses TRBV4-1 with TRBJ2-6; a weak D match, TRBD1 (5 bases). The CDR3 contains 17 residues. Trimming took off 2 bases at V and 0 bases at J, with 11 bases between the two ends. Germline CDR1 reads MGHRA; CDR2 reads YSYEKL. The CDR3 nucleotides read TGCGCCAGCAGCCAAAACAGGTCGCCCTCTGGGGCCAACGTCCTGACTTTC. This sequence encodes CASSQNRSPSGANVLTF.

The chain joins TRBV7-9 to TRBJ2-3, with 9 bases fitting TRBD2. With V trimmed by 4 bases and J by 3 bases, 11 bases remained unmatched. This CDR3 comprises 17 residues. Germline V lookup: CDR1 SEHNR, CDR2 FQNEAQ (reference sequence). The DNA for the CDR3 is TGTGCCAGCAGCTCTCCGTGGGGGACTAGCCAAACAGATACGCAGTATTTT. It is translated as CASSSPWGTSQTDTQYF.

This clone has a single count. The V call is TRBV9, the J call TRBJ2-2; 8 bases are shared with TRBD1. The CDR3 runs to 15 residues. V was pared by 3 bases and J by 6 bases, with 7 bases of the junction left unmatched. Germline lookup yields CDR1 SGDLS and CDR2 YYNGEE. The CDR3 sequence: CASSGTGSSAGELFF. The CDR3 bases are TGTGCCAGCAGCGGGACAGGGTCGTCGGCCGGGGAGCTGTTTTTT.

The V call is TRBV15, the J call TRBJ2-3; 9 bases agree with TRBD2. Germline-derived CDR1 and CDR2 are LNHNV and YYDKDF (reference sequence). J was trimmed by 2 bases and V by 0 bases; bases with no gene match: 9. This CDR3 has 18 amino acids. The CDR3: CATSRDTGLAGFTDTQYF. The CDR3 nucleotides are TGTGCCACCAGCAGAGATACAGGTCTAGCGGGATTCACAGATACGCAGTATTTT.

The chain employs TRBV5-6 and TRBJ2-7; 8 bases fit TRBD2. The V gene end was trimmed by 2 bases and the J gene end by 0 bases; junction bases not matched to a gene: 10. Germline assignment: CDR1 SGHDT and CDR2 YYEEEE. The CDR3 extends over 17 amino acids. For the CDR3, the DNA is TGTGCCAGCAGCTTCCCCCGGGGGGGCGTTAACTCCTACGAGCAGTACTTC. Its translation: CASSFPRGGVNSYEQYF.

The rearrangement uses TRBV10-3 and TRBJ1-5; a possible D gene is TRBD1 (6 bases). CDR3 length: 12 amino acids. Germline-derived CDR1 and CDR2 are ENHRY and SYGVKD. V was trimmed by 11 bases and J by 4 bases, leaving 12 bases between them. CDR3 sequence reads: CAAKGENQPQHF. The CDR3 nucleotides read TGTGCCGCCAAGGGGGAAAATCAGCCCCAGCATTTT.

The chain is built from TRBV7-3 and TRBJ2-1; 10 positions match TRBD2. Germline CDR1 and CDR2: SGHTA and FQGTGA. The CDR3 spans 18 residues. V gave up 3 bases and J gave up 7 bases; unmatched junction bases: 15. CDR3 sequence: CASSLGAGLLAGQNEQFF. The CDR3 DNA reads TGTGCCAGCAGCTTGGGGGCCGGCCTACTAGCGGGACAGAATGAGCAGTTCTTC.

This chain uses TRBV27 with TRBJ2-7, with 8 positions matching TRBD2. The junction had 3 bases not matched to a gene; V was cut back by 3 bases and J by 2 bases. Per germline, CDR1 MNHEY and CDR2 SMNVEV (reference sequence). The length of the CDR3 is 14 residues. The chain's CDR3 is CASSFLAGPYEQYF. The CDR3 coding sequence is TGTGCCAGCAGTTTCTTAGCGGGACCCTACGAGCAGTACTTC.

The chain employs TRBV5-1 and TRBJ2-1, with TRBD1 matching 10 bases. V gave up 7 bases and J gave up 2 bases; unmatched junction bases: 6. CDR3 length: 15 residues. Germline V gene sequence: CDR1 SGHRS, CDR2 YFSETQ. This CDR3 is CASSTGTGAYNEQFF. The CDR3, as DNA: TGCGCCAGCTCGACCGGGACAGGGGCCTACAATGAGCAGTTCTTC.

This clone showed up just a few times. The gene calls are TRBV10-2 and TRBJ2-1, with 9 bases that match TRBD2. With 4 bases clipped from V and 0 bases from J, the junction kept 10 bases outside the gene matches. This CDR3 has 18 residues. Germline values: CDR1 WSHSY, CDR2 SAAADI. The CDR3, as DNA: TGCGCCAGCAGTGGGCCCAGACTAGCGGCAAGCTCCTACAATGAGCAGTTCTTC. Its protein product is CASSGPRLAASSYNEQFF.

The rearrangement joins TRBV18 to TRBJ2-2, with D possibly TRBD1 on 6 matching bases. Between the trimmed V and J ends, which lost 3 bases and 7 bases, there was a span of 12 bases. Per the germline V gene, CDR1 is KGHSH and CDR2 is LQKENI. This CDR3 contains 14 residues. CDR3 sequence (DNA): TGTGCCAGCTCACCGGGGGCAGGAGGCGGGGAGCTGTTTTTT. Protein: CASSPGAGGGELFF.

The CDR3 protein is CASNRGRGEKLFF. The DNA for the CDR3 is TGTGCCAGCAACAGGGGAAGAGGTGAAAAACTGTTTTTT. The V gene is TRBV19, the J gene TRBJ1-4; 7 bases map to TRBD1. Germline V gene sequence: CDR1 LNHDA, CDR2 SQIVND (reference sequence). The trim removed 9 bases at V and 7 bases at J, leaving 8 bases unmatched. CDR3 length equals 13 residues.

The chain uses TRBV18 and TRBJ1-6; tentatively, D is TRBD1 (5 bases). The V end was cut by 3 bases, the J end by 4 bases, with 7 bases between. Germline CDR1 KGHSH, CDR2 LQKENI. This CDR3 spans 14 amino acids. For the CDR3, the DNA is TGTGCCAGCTCACCGGACATTTATAATTCACCCCTCCACTTT. It encodes CASSPDIYNSPLHF.

This clone was recorded at least ten times. The same CDR3 can be traced to other DNA sequences in this sample. The V call is TRBV4-2, the J call TRBJ2-7; 8 bases map to TRBD2. Germline V CDR1 and CDR2: LGHNA, YNFKEQ. With V trimmed by 0 bases and J by 0 bases, 1 base remained unmatched. This CDR3 comprises 15 residues. This CDR3 reads CASSQETSGSYEQYF. CDR3 DNA: TGTGCCAGCAGCCAAGAAACTAGCGGCTCCTACGAGCAGTACTTC.

V usage is TRBV11-3 and J usage is TRBJ2-3; D is uncertain. V lost 2 bases and J lost 6, with 12 bases in between. Germline assignment: CDR1 SGHNT and CDR2 YENEEA. This CDR3 is 14 amino acids long. In DNA form, the CDR3 reads TGTGCCAGCAGCTTATTGGAGAGTTCGGATACGCAGTATTTT. It codes for CASSLLESSDTQYF.

The V gene is TRBV6-5, the J gene TRBJ1-2, with 8 bases aligning to TRBD1. Germline loops: CDR1 MNHEY, CDR2 SVGAGI. Trimming took 0 bases from V and 4 from J; bases not matched to a gene: 7. This CDR3 is built from 16 residues. CDR3 in amino acids: CASSYSGTGTSYGYTF. CDR3 bases: TGTGCCAGCAGTTACTCCGGGACAGGAACTTCCTATGGCTACACCTTC.

The chain recombines TRBV7-8 with TRBJ1-4, with D tentatively TRBD1 (5 bases). Trimming pared 5 bases from V and 2 bases from J, leaving 15 bases between. This CDR3 spans 16 amino acids. From germline, CDR1 is SGHVS and CDR2 FQNEAQ. Here the CDR3 DNA reads TGTGCCAGCAGCGCCGCAGACAGACTTACTAATGAAAAACTGTTTTTT. This sequence encodes CASSAADRLTNEKLFF.

The chain recombines TRBV7-2 with TRBJ2-2, with 13 nucleotides matching TRBD2. The germline gives CDR1 SGHTA, CDR2 FQGNSA. This CDR3 has 16 amino acids. Unmatched junction bases numbered 7, after V lost 5 bases and J lost 7 bases. The CDR3: CASSPRTSGRNGELFF. CDR3 in DNA: TGTGCCAGCAGCCCCCGGACTAGCGGGAGAAACGGGGAGCTGTTTTTT.

The chain employs TRBV29-1 and TRBJ2-2; TRBD2 matches 12 bases. Unmatched junction bases numbered 3, after V lost 7 bases and J lost 3 bases. The CDR3 runs 14 residues. Germline CDR1 SQVTM, CDR2 ANQGSEA. DNA of the CDR3: TGCAGCGCCCGGACTAGCGGGGACACCGGGGAGCTGTTTTTT. The encoded protein is CSARTSGDTGELFF.

The chain employs TRBV7-2 and TRBJ1-4; possibly TRBD1 for D (6 bases). Germline CDR1 is SGHTA and CDR2 is FQGNSA. CDR3 length: 12 residues. Between the trimmed V and J ends, which lost 5 bases and 7 bases, there was a span of 8 bases. In DNA form, the CDR3 reads TGTGCCAGCAGCGCACAGGGTGAAAAACTGTTTTTT. It encodes CASSAQGEKLFF.

The chain has TRBV15 and TRBJ2-3; 7 bases map to TRBD2. The length of the CDR3 is 16 residues. V was pared by 1 base and J by 5 bases, with 9 bases of the junction left unmatched. Germline V gives CDR1 LNHNV, CDR2 YYDKDF (reference sequence). CDR3 DNA sequence: TGTGCCACCAGCAGAGGACAGAGGGAGGGTCGAGATACGCAGTATTTT. It translates to CATSRGQREGRDTQYF.

The chain employs TRBV5-4 and TRBJ2-5; D gene ambiguous. The CDR3 loop spans 12 amino acids. Germline CDR1 SGHNT, CDR2 YYREEE (reference sequence). V lost 4 bases, J lost 5 bases, and 9 bases lay in between. CDR3 nucleotide sequence: TGTGCCAGCAGCGAAACCAGGGAGACCCAGTACTTC. It translates to CASSETRETQYF.